This TCR beta chain was identified during a study of T cells in Graves' hyperthyroidism and ophthalmopathy. Whole-study context: Peripheral blood collection took place at initial diagnosis, before any treatment.

Germline V gene lookup returns CDR1 LNHDA and CDR2 SQIVND (reference sequence). This CDR3 is 13 amino acids long. The ends were cut back, 0 bases at V and 3 bases at J, with 3 bases in the middle. Points on this clonotype: Its antigen is as yet unknown.

The cohort's ophthalmopathy patients, a group with duration under 3 months, had a Clinical Activity Score of at least 3 and a NOSPECS grade of at least 4. Diagnosis rested on symptoms, serum thyroxine and TRAb, thyroid ultrasound, and orbital computed tomography. TCR beta CDR3 regions were amplified from RNA transcripts. Carried out on the TCR CDR3, a first-round RT-PCR used the HTBI primer set. TCRdb passed the multiplex PCR reads through MiXCR, listing each CDR3 protein once. Of 490,000 or so distinct CDR3 sequences listed, 20% to 25% are singletons. Study results and caveats: Most clonotypes expanded in thyroid above 0.001 were likewise present in blood.

The V and J genes are TRBV19 and TRBJ1-5; D gene ambiguous. The receptor was isolated from a woman between 65 and 79 years old with Graves' ophthalmopathy. The material sequenced was blood. CDR3 region: CASSIDYNQPQHF. The DNA for the CDR3 is TGTGCCAGTAGTATAGACTACAATCAGCCCCAGCATTTT.